This paragraph reports one T cell receptor (beta chain). The data stem from a study of blood T cell repertoires in COVID-19. TCRdb's table, derived via immunoSEQ multiplex PCR, lists solely in-frame clones and lacks some. This sample carries 60,000 to 85,000 clones, 85% of them seen once, and the ten largest clones take roughly 11%. Germline CDR1 and CDR2: SGDLS and YYNGEE. CDR3 length: 15 residues. The V end was cut by 2 bases, the J end by 3 bases, with 13 bases between. The sequence was obtained from a man in his fifties or sixties with COVID-19, enrolled during active disease. The source material was peripheral blood. This chain links TRBV9 with TRBJ2-3; tentatively, D is TRBD2 (6 bases). DNA of the CDR3: TGTGCCAGCAGCGTCATCGGGGGTTCGACAGATACGCAGTATTTT. Translating gives CASSVIGGSTDTQYF.